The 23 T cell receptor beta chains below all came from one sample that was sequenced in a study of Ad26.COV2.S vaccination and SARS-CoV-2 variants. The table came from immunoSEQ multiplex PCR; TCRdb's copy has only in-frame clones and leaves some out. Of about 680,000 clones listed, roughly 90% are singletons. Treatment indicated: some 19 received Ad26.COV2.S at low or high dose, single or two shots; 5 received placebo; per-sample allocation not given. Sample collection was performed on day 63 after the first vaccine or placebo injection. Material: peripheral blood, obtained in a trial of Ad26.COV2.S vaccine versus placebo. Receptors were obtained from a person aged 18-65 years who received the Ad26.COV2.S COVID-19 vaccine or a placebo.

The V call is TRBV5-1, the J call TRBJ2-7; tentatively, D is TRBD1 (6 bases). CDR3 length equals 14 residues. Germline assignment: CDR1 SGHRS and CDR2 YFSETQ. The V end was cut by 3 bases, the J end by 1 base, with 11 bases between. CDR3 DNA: TGCGCCAGCAGCTGGCAGGACAGTTCCTACGAGCAGTACTTC. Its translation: CASSWQDSSYEQYF.

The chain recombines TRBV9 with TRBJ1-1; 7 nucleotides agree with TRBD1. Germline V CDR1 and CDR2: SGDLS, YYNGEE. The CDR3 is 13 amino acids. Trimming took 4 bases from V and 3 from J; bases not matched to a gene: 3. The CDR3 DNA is TGTGCCAGCAGCATAACAGGGGACACTGAAGCTTTCTTT. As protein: CASSITGDTEAFF. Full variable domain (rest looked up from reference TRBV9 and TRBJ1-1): DSGVTQTPKHLITATGQRVTLRCSPRSGDLSVYWYQQSLDQGLQFLIQYYNGEERAKGNILERFSAQQFPDLHSELNLSSLELGDSALYFCASSITGDTEAFFGQGTRLTVV.

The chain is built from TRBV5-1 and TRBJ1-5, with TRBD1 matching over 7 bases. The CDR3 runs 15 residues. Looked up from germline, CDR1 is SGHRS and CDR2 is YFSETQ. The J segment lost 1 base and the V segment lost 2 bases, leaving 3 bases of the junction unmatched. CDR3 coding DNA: TGCGCCAGCAGCTTAGGGGGCGAGAGCAATCAGCCCCAGCATTTT. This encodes CASSLGGESNQPQHF.

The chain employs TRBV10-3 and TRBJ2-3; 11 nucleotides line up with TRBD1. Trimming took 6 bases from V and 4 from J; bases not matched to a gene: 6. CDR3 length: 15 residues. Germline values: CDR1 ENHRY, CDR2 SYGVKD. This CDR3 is CAIRGDRGTADTQYF. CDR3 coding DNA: TGTGCCATCAGGGGGGACAGGGGGACCGCAGATACGCAGTATTTT.

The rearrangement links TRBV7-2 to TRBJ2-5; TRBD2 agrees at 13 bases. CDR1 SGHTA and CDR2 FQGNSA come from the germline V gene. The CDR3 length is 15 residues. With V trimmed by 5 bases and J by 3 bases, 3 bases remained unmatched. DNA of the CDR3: TGTGCCAGCAGCGGGGGACTAGCGGGAAAAGAGACCCAGTACTTC. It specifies CASSGGLAGKETQYF.

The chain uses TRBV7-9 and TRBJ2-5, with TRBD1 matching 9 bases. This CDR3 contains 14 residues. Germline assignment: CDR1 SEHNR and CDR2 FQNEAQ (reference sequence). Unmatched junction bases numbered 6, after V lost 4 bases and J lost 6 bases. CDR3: CASSWGQGGKTQYF. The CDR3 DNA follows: TGTGCCAGCAGCTGGGGACAGGGTGGGAAGACCCAGTACTTC.

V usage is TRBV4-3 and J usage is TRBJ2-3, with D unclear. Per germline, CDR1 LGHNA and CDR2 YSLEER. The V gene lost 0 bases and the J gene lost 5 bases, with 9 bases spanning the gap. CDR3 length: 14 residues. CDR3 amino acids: CASSQDWLGDTQYF. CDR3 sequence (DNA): TGCGCCAGCAGCCAAGATTGGTTGGGAGATACGCAGTATTTT.

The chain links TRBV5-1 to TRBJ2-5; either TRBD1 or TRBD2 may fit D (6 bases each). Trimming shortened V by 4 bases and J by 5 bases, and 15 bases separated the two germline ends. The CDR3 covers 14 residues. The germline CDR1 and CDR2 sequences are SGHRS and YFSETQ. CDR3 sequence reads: CASSKPGGGETQYF. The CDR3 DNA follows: TGCGCCAGCAGCAAGCCCGGGGGCGGGGAGACCCAGTACTTC.

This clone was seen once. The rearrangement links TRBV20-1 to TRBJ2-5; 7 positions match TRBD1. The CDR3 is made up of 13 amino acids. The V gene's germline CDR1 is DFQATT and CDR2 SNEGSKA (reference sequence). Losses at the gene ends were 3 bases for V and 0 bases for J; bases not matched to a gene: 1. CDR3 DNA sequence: TGCAGTGCTAGTGGGACAGACCAAGAGACCCAGTACTTC. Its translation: CSASGTDQETQYF.

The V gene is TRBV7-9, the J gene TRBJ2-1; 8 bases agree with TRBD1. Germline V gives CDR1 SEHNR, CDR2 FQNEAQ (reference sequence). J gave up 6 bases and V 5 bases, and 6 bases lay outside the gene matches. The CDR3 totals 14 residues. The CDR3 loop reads CASSPGTGSNEQFF. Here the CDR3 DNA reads TGTGCCAGCAGCCCGGGGACAGGATCCAATGAGCAGTTCTTC. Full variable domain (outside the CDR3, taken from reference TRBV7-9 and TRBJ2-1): DTGVSQNPRHKITKRGQNVTFRCDPISEHNRLYWYRQTLGQGPEFLTYFQNEAQLEKSRLLSDRFSAERPKGSFSTLEIQRTEQGDSAMYLCASSPGTGSNEQFFGPGTRLTVL.

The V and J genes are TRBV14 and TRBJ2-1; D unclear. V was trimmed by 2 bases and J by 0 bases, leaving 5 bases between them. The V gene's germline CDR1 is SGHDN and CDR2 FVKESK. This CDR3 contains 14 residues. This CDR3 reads CASSQIYSYNEQFF. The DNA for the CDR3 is TGTGCCAGCAGCCAAATTTACTCCTACAATGAGCAGTTCTTC.

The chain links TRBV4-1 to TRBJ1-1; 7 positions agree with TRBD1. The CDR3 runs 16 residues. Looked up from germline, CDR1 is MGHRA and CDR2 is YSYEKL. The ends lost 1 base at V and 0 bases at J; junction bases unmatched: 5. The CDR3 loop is CASSQGPGGMNTEAFF. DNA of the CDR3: TGCGCCAGCAGCCAAGGTCCAGGGGGGATGAACACTGAAGCTTTCTTT.

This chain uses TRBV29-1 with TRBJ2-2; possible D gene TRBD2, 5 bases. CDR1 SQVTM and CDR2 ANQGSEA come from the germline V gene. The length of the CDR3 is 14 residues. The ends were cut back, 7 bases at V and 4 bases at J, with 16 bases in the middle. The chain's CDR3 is CSATLLESTGELFF. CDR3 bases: TGCAGCGCCACTTTACTAGAGAGCACCGGGGAGCTGTTTTTT.

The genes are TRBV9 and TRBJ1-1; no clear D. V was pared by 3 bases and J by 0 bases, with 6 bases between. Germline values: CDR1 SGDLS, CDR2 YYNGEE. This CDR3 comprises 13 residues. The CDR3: CASSAQMNTEAFF. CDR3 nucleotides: TGTGCCAGCAGCGCCCAGATGAACACTGAAGCTTTCTTT.

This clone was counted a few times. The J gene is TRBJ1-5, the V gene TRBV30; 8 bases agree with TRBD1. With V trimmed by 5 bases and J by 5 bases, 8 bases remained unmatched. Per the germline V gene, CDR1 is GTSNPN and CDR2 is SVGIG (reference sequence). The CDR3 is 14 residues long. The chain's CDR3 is CAWATGGFDQPQHF. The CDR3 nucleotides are TGTGCCTGGGCTACAGGGGGTTTTGATCAGCCCCAGCATTTT.

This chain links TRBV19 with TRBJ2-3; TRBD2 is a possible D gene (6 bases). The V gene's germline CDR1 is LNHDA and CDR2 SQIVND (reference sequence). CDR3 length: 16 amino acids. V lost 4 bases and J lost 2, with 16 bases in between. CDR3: CASSRKAGPITDTQYF. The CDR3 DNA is TGTGCCAGTAGTAGAAAAGCGGGCCCTATCACAGATACGCAGTATTTT.

The CDR3 DNA follows: TGTGCCAGCAGCTTAGCCGTCAGCCCCACAGATACGCAGTATTTT. Protein sequence: CASSLAVSPTDTQYF. This chain links TRBV7-8 with TRBJ2-3; D unclear. Trimming shortened V by 0 bases and J by 2 bases, and 9 bases separated the two germline ends. Germline CDR1 is SGHVS and CDR2 is FQNEAQ. The CDR3 is 15 amino acids.

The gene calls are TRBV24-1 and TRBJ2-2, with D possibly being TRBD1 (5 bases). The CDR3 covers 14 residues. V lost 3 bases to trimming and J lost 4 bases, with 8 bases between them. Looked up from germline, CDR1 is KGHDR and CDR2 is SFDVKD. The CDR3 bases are TGTGCCACCAGTGATAGGACAAGCACCGGGGAGCTGTTTTTT. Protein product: CATSDRTSTGELFF.

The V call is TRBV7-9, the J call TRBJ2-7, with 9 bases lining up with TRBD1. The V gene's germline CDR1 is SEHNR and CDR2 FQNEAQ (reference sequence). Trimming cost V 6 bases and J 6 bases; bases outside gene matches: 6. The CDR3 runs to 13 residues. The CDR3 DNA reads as TGTGCCAGCAGAGGACAGGGGTCAGCCGAGCAGTACTTC. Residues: CASRGQGSAEQYF.

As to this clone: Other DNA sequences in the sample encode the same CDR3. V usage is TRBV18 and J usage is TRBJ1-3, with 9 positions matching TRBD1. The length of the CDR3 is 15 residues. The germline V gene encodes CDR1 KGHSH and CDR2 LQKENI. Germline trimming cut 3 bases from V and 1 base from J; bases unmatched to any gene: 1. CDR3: CASSPGTGSGNTIYF. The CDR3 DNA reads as TGTGCCAGCTCACCTGGGACAGGGTCTGGAAACACCATATATTTT.

The CDR3 DNA reads as TGTGCCAGCAGCCTCTGGGACAGTACCTACGAGCAGTACTTC. Translated: CASSLWDSTYEQYF. J is TRBJ2-7 and V is TRBV11-2, with TRBD1 matching over 7 bases. The CDR3 is 14 residues long. Germline lookup yields CDR1 SGHAT and CDR2 FQNNGV. Trimming at V came to 5 bases and at J to 2 bases, leaving 6 bases not matched to a gene.

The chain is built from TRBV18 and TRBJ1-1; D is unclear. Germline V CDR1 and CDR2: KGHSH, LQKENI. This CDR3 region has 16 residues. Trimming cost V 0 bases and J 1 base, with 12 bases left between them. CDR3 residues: CASSPPKGIGNTEAFF. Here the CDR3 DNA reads TGTGCCAGCTCACCACCCAAAGGGATCGGGAACACTGAAGCTTTCTTT.

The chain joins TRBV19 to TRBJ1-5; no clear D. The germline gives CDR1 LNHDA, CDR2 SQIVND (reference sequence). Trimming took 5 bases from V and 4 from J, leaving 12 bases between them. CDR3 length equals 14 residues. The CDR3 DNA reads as TGTGCCAGTAGTCCGGGCCTAAGGAATCAGCCCCAGCATTTT. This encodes CASSPGLRNQPQHF.